The 28 T cell receptor beta chains below come from one sample, sequenced in a study of T cells after posttransplantation cyclophosphamide. Cyclophosphamide on days +3 and +4 followed busulfan-fludarabine conditioning and a marrow graft. Clones were read by immunoSEQ multiplex PCR, and TCRdb kept only the in-frame ones, dropping some. In the table there are roughly 5,000 clones, 65% to 85% of which are singletons. The sample in question was CD4+ T cells sorted from blood, obtained roughly 350 days after allogeneic stem cell transplant with posttransplant cyclophosphamide. The receptors shown here come from a male patient aged 45-59 years who received an allogeneic stem cell transplant from a related donor and was CMV-positive. The graft donor may have given rise to some T cells.

This chain uses TRBV4-1 with TRBJ2-1, with 10 positions matching TRBD2. Per the germline V gene, CDR1 is MGHRA and CDR2 is YSYEKL. V lost 0 bases and J lost 3; bases outside the gene matches: 8. The CDR3 is 18 residues long. The CDR3 DNA reads as TGCGCCAGCAGCCAAGATTTGAGAGCGGGGGGGCTCTACAATGAGCAGTTCTTC. Protein sequence: CASSQDLRAGGLYNEQFF.

The V and J genes are TRBV7-9 and TRBJ2-3; D gene ambiguous. Between the trimmed V and J ends, which lost 4 bases and 4 bases, there was a span of 9 bases. The CDR3 loop spans 13 amino acids. CDR1 and CDR2 (germline): SEHNR, FQNEAQ (reference sequence). CDR3 region: CASSSLVSDTQYF. Here the CDR3 DNA reads TGTGCCAGCAGCTCATTAGTGTCAGATACGCAGTATTTT.

The CDR3 sequence: CASSLSYRVSQETQYF. CDR3 in DNA: TGTGCCAGCAGCTTATCTTATCGTGTCAGCCAAGAGACCCAGTACTTC. V is TRBV7-9 and J is TRBJ2-5; D remains unclear. Germline V gene sequence: CDR1 SEHNR, CDR2 FQNEAQ (reference sequence). V gave up 2 bases and J gave up 1 base, with 14 bases separating them. The CDR3 contains 16 residues.

The V and J genes are TRBV18 and TRBJ2-5; TRBD2 aligns across 13 bases. The CDR3 spans 16 residues. CDR1 and CDR2 (germline): KGHSH, LQKENI. Germline trimming cut 6 bases from V and 2 bases from J; bases unmatched to any gene: 6. The CDR3 protein is CASSLSGLAGQETQYF. CDR3 bases: TGTGCCAGCTCTCTCTCGGGACTAGCGGGGCAAGAGACCCAGTACTTC.

The chain employs TRBV18 and TRBJ2-1; no reliable D call. The germline V gene encodes CDR1 KGHSH and CDR2 LQKENI. This CDR3 is built from 18 residues. V was clipped by 0 bases and J by 4 bases, with 19 bases between them. CDR3 sequence: CASSPPSTLGWQYNEQFF. CDR3 coding DNA: TGTGCCAGCTCACCACCGTCGACTCTGGGTTGGCAGTACAATGAGCAGTTCTTC. The full variable domain, with the rest looked up from reference TRBV18 and TRBJ2-1, is NAGVMQNPRHLVRRRGQEARLRCSPMKGHSHVYWYRQLPEEGLKFMVYLQKENIIDESGMPKERFSAEFPKEGPSILRIQQVVRGDSAAYFCASSPPSTLGWQYNEQFFGPGTRLTVL.

The CDR3 DNA is TGTGCCTGGAGGTTTGCAGGGGGAGCTGAAGCTTTCTTT. Protein product: CAWRFAGGAEAFF. The rearrangement joins TRBV30 to TRBJ1-1; 7 bases agree with TRBD1. V shed 3 bases and J 6 bases; nucleotides not matched to a gene: 7. The germline gives CDR1 GTSNPN, CDR2 SVGIG (reference sequence). CDR3 length: 13 amino acids.

DNA of the CDR3: TGTGCCAGCAGTTTGGGAGGCTCGACCCGCAATGAGCAGTTCTTC. This translates into CASSLGGSTRNEQFF. The V and J genes are TRBV6-5 and TRBJ2-1; a possible D gene is TRBD2 (6 bases). Germline values: CDR1 MNHEY, CDR2 SVGAGI. Deletions cut 4 bases from V and 6 bases from J, with 16 bases between. The CDR3 loop spans 15 amino acids.

The sample holds one count of this clone. The V gene is TRBV5-5, the J gene TRBJ2-4, with D possibly being TRBD2 (6 bases). The ends were cut back, 4 bases at V and 8 bases at J, with 16 bases in the middle. Germline lookup yields CDR1 SGHKS and CDR2 YYEKEE (reference sequence). The CDR3 runs 14 residues. CDR3 loop: CASSLRLVADIQYF. The CDR3 region has the DNA TGTGCCAGCAGCCTACGACTAGTGGCTGACATTCAGTACTTC.

This clone was recorded once. This rearrangement joins TRBV11-2 to TRBJ2-2; D call uncertain. Germline V gene sequence: CDR1 SGHAT, CDR2 FQNNGV. The V and J ends lost 2 bases and 1 base respectively, with 8 bases between them. CDR3 length: 15 amino acids. The CDR3 here is CASSLIQRNTGELFF. The CDR3 bases are TGTGCCAGCAGCTTAATACAACGGAACACCGGGGAGCTGTTTTTT.

V is TRBV27 and J is TRBJ2-1; possible D gene TRBD2, 6 bases. Germline V gene lookup returns CDR1 MNHEY and CDR2 SMNVEV (reference sequence). The V and J ends lost 7 bases and 0 bases respectively, with 10 bases between them. The CDR3 runs 14 residues. The CDR3 protein is CASTRTNSYNEQFF. The CDR3 nucleotides read TGTGCCAGCACCCGGACTAACTCCTACAATGAGCAGTTCTTC.

The chain has TRBV9 and TRBJ2-7; 11 bases align to TRBD2. CDR1 SGDLS and CDR2 YYNGEE come from the germline V gene. There are 15 residues in the CDR3. Germline trimming cut 3 bases from V and 5 bases from J; bases unmatched to any gene: 7. The CDR3 is CASSAQLAGADEQYF. CDR3 nucleotides: TGTGCCAGCAGCGCCCAACTAGCGGGAGCGGACGAGCAGTACTTC.

V is TRBV7-2 and J is TRBJ1-4, with D perhaps matching TRBD1 (5 bases). The CDR3 loop spans 15 amino acids. The V end lost 4 bases, the J end lost 6 bases, and 15 bases lay between the germline ends. Per germline, CDR1 SGHTA and CDR2 FQGNSA. The CDR3 nucleotides read TGTGCCAGCAGCTACTCCGGGGGGTGGGATGAAAAACTGTTTTTT. Protein: CASSYSGGWDEKLFF.

This chain connects TRBV25-1 to TRBJ2-7; a possible D gene is TRBD1 (6 bases). The CDR3 is 14 residues long. With 4 bases removed from V and 2 bases from J, the gap between germline ends came to 12 bases. CDR1 is MGHDK, CDR2 SYGVNS, per germline. Here the CDR3 reads CASSAWGQTYEQYF. The CDR3 DNA is TGTGCCAGCAGTGCCTGGGGGCAGACCTACGAGCAGTACTTC.

The rearrangement uses TRBV29-1 and TRBJ2-5, with D maybe TRBD1 (6 bases). V was clipped by 7 bases and J by 0 bases, with 9 bases between them. The CDR3 is 12 amino acids. Germline V CDR1 and CDR2: SQVTM, ANQGSEA. The CDR3 here is CSGRTDQETQYF. The CDR3 bases are TGCAGCGGGAGGACAGACCAAGAGACCCAGTACTTC.

The V call is TRBV6-9, the J call TRBJ1-5; D uncertain. The V gene's germline CDR1 is MNHGY and CDR2 SVAAGI. Trimming shortened V by 10 bases and J by 5 bases, and 18 bases separated the two germline ends. This CDR3 is 14 amino acids long. The CDR3 loop is CATLWREKDQPQHF. The CDR3 DNA sequence: TGTGCCACCCTGTGGAGGGAGAAGGATCAGCCCCAGCATTTT.

The chain joins TRBV6-6 to TRBJ1-2, with D perhaps TRBD1 (5 bases). The germline CDR1 and CDR2 sequences are MNHNY and SVGAGI (reference sequence). V was clipped by 9 bases and J by 6 bases, with 20 bases between them. The CDR3 loop spans 14 amino acids. Written as DNA, the CDR3 is TGTGCCAGTTTAAATCGATCAGGGTTCAATGGCTACACCTTC. Translating gives CASLNRSGFNGYTF.

The chain joins TRBV19 to TRBJ1-1; D might be TRBD1 (6 bases). Trimming stripped 1 base from V and 1 base from J, with 22 bases between. Germline V lookup: CDR1 LNHDA, CDR2 SQIVND (reference sequence). The CDR3 loop spans 19 amino acids. DNA of the CDR3: TGTGCCAGTAGTATAGCGGGGGGGGGCTTTGGAGAGCCGAACACTGAAGCTTTCTTT. Amino acid sequence: CASSIAGGGFGEPNTEAFF.

CDR3 in amino acids: CACSFVEQYF. CDR3 nucleotide sequence: TGTGCCTGCTCGTTTGTAGAGCAGTACTTC. The V gene is TRBV30, the J gene TRBJ2-7; D remains ambiguous. The CDR3 sequence is 10 residues long. Trimming removed 6 bases from V and 7 bases from J, with 10 bases in between. Germline CDR1 is GTSNPN and CDR2 is SVGIG (reference sequence).

The V and J genes are TRBV10-1 and TRBJ2-2; 9 bases agree with TRBD2. Germline V gene data show CDR1 as WNHNN and CDR2 as SYGVQD (reference sequence). V gave up 6 bases and J gave up 6 bases; unmatched junction bases: 5. The CDR3 sequence is 14 residues long. The chain's CDR3 is CASRSAGGPGELFF. The CDR3 DNA follows: TGCGCCAGCAGAAGCGCGGGGGGGCCCGGGGAGCTGTTTTTT.

The chain uses TRBV11-2 and TRBJ2-7; 10 bases match TRBD1. The CDR3 length is 14 residues. The trim removed 7 bases at V and 3 bases at J, leaving 6 bases unmatched. Germline V gene lookup returns CDR1 SGHAT and CDR2 FQNNGV. CDR3 coding DNA: TGTGCCAGCACCTTGCGGACAGGGGGCTACGAGCAGTACTTC. Its protein product is CASTLRTGGYEQYF.

This clone showed up just a few times. This chain links TRBV7-3 with TRBJ1-5; D might be TRBD1 (5 bases). The germline CDR1 and CDR2 sequences are SGHTA and FQGTGA. Trimming pared 9 bases from V and 0 bases from J, leaving 15 bases between. The CDR3 spans 15 residues. CDR3 bases: TGTGCCAGAGTGGGGGGGGACTATAGCAATCAGCCCCAGCATTTT. It codes for CARVGGDYSNQPQHF.

This clone was observed a few times. The chain combines TRBV7-6 with TRBJ2-3; D remains ambiguous. CDR1 SGHVS and CDR2 FNYEAQ come from the germline V gene. The V end lost 2 bases, the J end lost 6 bases, and 6 bases lay between the germline ends. The CDR3 has 12 residues. Here the CDR3 reads CASSLYADTQYF. The CDR3 coding sequence is TGTGCCAGCAGCTTATATGCGGATACGCAGTATTTT. Looking up the rest from reference TRBV7-6 and TRBJ2-3 gives the full variable domain: GAGVSQSPRYKVTKRGQDVALRCDPISGHVSLYWYRQALGQGPEFLTYFNYEAQQDKSGLPNDRFSAERPEGSISTLTIQRTEQRDSAMYRCASSLYADTQYFGPGTRLTVL.

The chain links TRBV5-1 to TRBJ1-1; D gene ambiguous. This CDR3 is 13 amino acids long. V gave up 2 bases and J gave up 7 bases, with 12 bases separating them. Germline V gene data show CDR1 as SGHRS and CDR2 as YFSETQ. The CDR3 sequence: CASSFKGAGEAFF. CDR3 DNA sequence: TGCGCCAGCAGCTTCAAGGGAGCCGGTGAAGCTTTCTTT.

The chain recombines TRBV7-9 with TRBJ1-2; 9 bases are a match to TRBD1. V dropped 6 bases and J dropped 8; count of bases not matched to a gene: 10. The CDR3 totals 14 residues. Per the germline V gene, CDR1 is SEHNR and CDR2 is FQNEAQ (reference sequence). CDR3 residues: CASSPQGAPRGYTF. For the CDR3, the DNA is TGTGCCAGCAGTCCACAGGGGGCGCCCCGAGGCTACACCTTC.

This chain connects TRBV7-2 to TRBJ1-2; D gene uncertain. Between the trimmed V and J ends, which lost 2 bases and 1 base, there was a span of 5 bases. The germline gives CDR1 SGHTA, CDR2 FQGNSA. There are 13 residues in the CDR3. CDR3: CASSLLSNYGYTF. The CDR3 DNA reads as TGTGCCAGCAGCTTATTGAGTAACTATGGCTACACCTTC.

V usage is TRBV6-5 and J usage is TRBJ1-5, with no clear D. Trimming stripped 2 bases from V and 3 bases from J, with 5 bases between. There are 13 residues in the CDR3. From germline, CDR1 is MNHEY and CDR2 SVGAGI. CDR3 sequence (DNA): TGTGCCAGCAGTTACCGGTACAATCAGCCCCAGCATTTT. This codes for CASSYRYNQPQHF.

The chain has TRBV5-1 and TRBJ2-5; tentatively, D is TRBD2 (7 bases). The V gene lost 3 bases and the J gene lost 2 bases, with 14 bases spanning the gap. The CDR3 covers 15 residues. The germline V gene has CDR1 SGHRS and CDR2 YFSETQ. As DNA, the CDR3 is TGCGCCAGCAGCTCCTCTGGGAGGGGGCAAGAGACCCAGTACTTC. It translates to CASSSSGRGQETQYF.

The V gene is TRBV18, the J gene TRBJ1-1, with D unclear. Per the germline V gene, CDR1 is KGHSH and CDR2 is LQKENI. The V end was cut by 1 base, the J end by 10 bases, with 7 bases between. This CDR3 has 11 amino acids. The CDR3 nucleotides are TGTGCCAGCTCACCACTGGCAGGAGCTTTCTTT. Its translation is CASSPLAGAFF.